This is a list of T cell receptor beta chains from one sample in a study of OX40 agonist ivuxolimab in advanced cancers. Repertoires were generated with immunoSEQ multiplex PCR, while TCRdb's copy carries only in-frame clones and drops some. In the table there are 25,000 to 30,000 clones, 80% to 90% of which are singletons. The starting material was CD4+ or CD8+ T cells sorted from blood, obtained in a trial of the OX40 agonist ivuxolimab. The receptors were gathered from an adult with an advanced solid tumor such as melanoma, head and neck, liver or kidney cancer. Each CDR3 is given with its conserved first and last residue. A D gene is named only where the DNA matches it firmly. The size entry is marked missing in some rows and otherwise reads once, few, many or a size class.

d_call: -
j_call: TRBJ2-7
v_call: TRBV7-9
clone_size: few
cdr3_nt: TGTGCCAGCAGTCCTTCCCGATCCTACGAGCAGTACTTC
cdr3_aa: CASSPSRSYEQYF

d_call: TRBD1
j_call: TRBJ1-5
v_call: TRBV7-2
clone_size: few
cdr3_nt: TGTGCCAGCAGCCCCTCGACAGGGGGCTGGCAGCCCCAGCATTTT
cdr3_aa: CASSPSTGGWQPQHF

d_call: -
j_call: TRBJ1-1
v_call: TRBV7-2
clone_size: -
cdr3_nt: TGTGCCAGCAGCTCTGGCTTGTACGGGAGAGGGCGTAACACTGAAGCTTTCTTT
cdr3_aa: CASSSGLYGRGRNTEAFF

d_call: -
j_call: TRBJ1-5
v_call: TRBV19
clone_size: -
cdr3_nt: TGTGCCAGTAATCGGAGATTAGATAGCAATCAGCCCCAGCATTTT
cdr3_aa: CASNRRLDSNQPQHF

d_call: -
j_call: TRBJ2-7
v_call: TRBV7-9
clone_size: -
cdr3_nt: TGTGCCAGCAGCTACCAGTACGAGCAGTACTTC
cdr3_aa: CASSYQYEQYF

d_call: -
j_call: TRBJ1-2
v_call: TRBV7-2
clone_size: -
cdr3_nt: TGTGCCAGCAGCCCGAACGGGGGATCCTATGGCTACACCTTC
cdr3_aa: CASSPNGGSYGYTF

d_call: TRBD1
j_call: TRBJ2-7
v_call: TRBV5-8
clone_size: -
cdr3_nt: TGTGCCAGCAGCTTCCGGACAGGCTACGAGCAGTACTTC
cdr3_aa: CASSFRTGYEQYF

d_call: -
j_call: TRBJ2-5
v_call: TRBV4-1
clone_size: medium-sized
cdr3_nt: TGCGCCAGCTCCGAGGCAGGGAGAGAGACCCAGTACTTC
cdr3_aa: CASSEAGRETQYF

d_call: TRBD1
j_call: TRBJ1-1
v_call: TRBV6-5
clone_size: -
cdr3_nt: TGTGCCAGCAGTTACCACAGGGGGGGTAACACTGAAGCTTTCTTT
cdr3_aa: CASSYHRGGNTEAFF

d_call: -
j_call: TRBJ2-7
v_call: TRBV27
clone_size: -
cdr3_nt: TGTGCCAGCAGTTTATCCGGACGATCCTACGAGCAGTACTTC
cdr3_aa: CASSLSGRSYEQYF

d_call: -
j_call: TRBJ1-2
v_call: TRBV7-9
clone_size: -
cdr3_nt: TGTGCCAGCAGCCGTGGGGCGGCGGCGGCAGCTAACTATGGCTACACCTTC
cdr3_aa: CASSRGAAAAANYGYTF

d_call: TRBD1
j_call: TRBJ1-2
v_call: TRBV29-1
clone_size: -
cdr3_nt: TGCAGCGTCCCAGGGGGCGGGACACCTTATGGCTACACCTTC
cdr3_aa: CSVPGGGTPYGYTF

d_call: -
j_call: TRBJ2-3
v_call: TRBV4-1
clone_size: -
cdr3_nt: TGCGCCAGCAGCCACCCTCTATCAGATACGCAGTATTTT
cdr3_aa: CASSHPLSDTQYF

d_call: -
j_call: TRBJ2-7
v_call: TRBV28
clone_size: -
cdr3_nt: TGTGCCAGTACAGGGACGGCGAATGGGCAGTACTTC
cdr3_aa: CASTGTANGQYF

d_call: TRBD2
j_call: TRBJ2-3
v_call: TRBV27
clone_size: once
cdr3_nt: TGTGCCAGCAGTTGGCTGACTAGCGGGAGACGGGCAGATACGCAGTATTTT
cdr3_aa: CASSWLTSGRRADTQYF

d_call: TRBD1
j_call: TRBJ1-1
v_call: TRBV2
clone_size: -
cdr3_nt: TGTGCCAGCAGACCCAGACAGGGGGCCGACACTGAAGCTTTCTTT
cdr3_aa: CASRPRQGADTEAFF

d_call: -
j_call: TRBJ2-1
v_call: TRBV9
clone_size: -
cdr3_nt: TGTGCCAGCAGCTCGACAGGGAAGGGAGGGCCGGTAAATGAGCAGTTCTTC
cdr3_aa: CASSSTGKGGPVNEQFF

d_call: TRBD1
j_call: TRBJ2-1
v_call: TRBV6-4
clone_size: -
cdr3_nt: TGTGCCAGCAGGGCCCGGGACAGCTTTTACAATGAGCAGTTCTTC
cdr3_aa: CASRARDSFYNEQFF

d_call: TRBD2
j_call: TRBJ2-1
v_call: TRBV7-6
clone_size: -
cdr3_nt: TGTGCCAGCAGCTTAGGAGCGGGGGGGCCCAATGAGCAGTTCTTC
cdr3_aa: CASSLGAGGPNEQFF

d_call: TRBD1
j_call: TRBJ1-1
v_call: TRBV27
clone_size: -
cdr3_nt: TGTGCCAGCAGTTTATGGCCAACAGGGGCGCTCGCTGAAGCTTTCTTT
cdr3_aa: CASSLWPTGALAEAFF

d_call: -
j_call: TRBJ1-2
v_call: TRBV4-1
clone_size: -
cdr3_nt: TGCGCCAGCAGCCAAGATGCCCGACCTAACTATGGCTACACCTTC
cdr3_aa: CASSQDARPNYGYTF

d_call: -
j_call: TRBJ2-6
v_call: TRBV7-2
clone_size: -
cdr3_nt: TGTGCCAGCAGCTCCTCAGGGGCTGGGGCCAACGTCCTGACTTTC
cdr3_aa: CASSSSGAGANVLTF

d_call: -
j_call: TRBJ1-6
v_call: TRBV7-6
clone_size: large
cdr3_nt: TGTGCCAGCAGCTTCAGCTCCTATAATTCACCCCTCCACTTT
cdr3_aa: CASSFSSYNSPLHF

d_call: -
j_call: TRBJ2-7
v_call: TRBV7-9
clone_size: -
cdr3_nt: TGTGCCAGCAGCACCCGGGACACCACCTACGAGCAGTACTTC
cdr3_aa: CASSTRDTTYEQYF

d_call: -
j_call: TRBJ1-1
v_call: TRBV30
clone_size: few
cdr3_nt: TGTGCCTGGAGTTATGGGACCGTTGGGGCTTTCTTT
cdr3_aa: CAWSYGTVGAFF

d_call: TRBD2
j_call: TRBJ2-2
v_call: TRBV9
clone_size: once
cdr3_nt: TGTGCCAGCAGCGCCTCGGAGCGGGGGCCCCTCGTGACCGGGGAGCTGTTTTTT
cdr3_aa: CASSASERGPLVTGELFF

d_call: TRBD2
j_call: TRBJ2-5
v_call: TRBV7-6
clone_size: -
cdr3_nt: TGTGCCAGCAGCGCATTCTCCGGGGGGGCCTCGGCCCAGTACTTC
cdr3_aa: CASSAFSGGASAQYF

d_call: TRBD1
j_call: TRBJ1-4
v_call: TRBV7-9
clone_size: -
cdr3_nt: TGTGCCAGCAGCTTAGGGACAGGCTTTCGTGAAAAACTGTTTTTT
cdr3_aa: CASSLGTGFREKLFF

d_call: TRBD1
j_call: TRBJ1-2
v_call: TRBV11-3
clone_size: once
cdr3_nt: TGTGCCAGCAGCTTCCGGGACAGGTACTATGGCTACACCTTC
cdr3_aa: CASSFRDRYYGYTF

d_call: -
j_call: TRBJ2-1
v_call: TRBV28
clone_size: -
cdr3_nt: TGTGCCAGCAGTTTTTCAGCAACCACCTACAATGAGCAGTTCTTC
cdr3_aa: CASSFSATTYNEQFF

d_call: TRBD2
j_call: TRBJ2-1
v_call: TRBV9
clone_size: -
cdr3_nt: TGTGCCAGCAGCACCGGGGGGGCCGGCTACAATGAGCAGTTCTTC
cdr3_aa: CASSTGGAGYNEQFF

d_call: -
j_call: TRBJ2-1
v_call: TRBV14
clone_size: -
cdr3_nt: TGTGCCAGCAGCCAAGATAATGAGCAGTTCTTC
cdr3_aa: CASSQDNEQFF

d_call: -
j_call: TRBJ1-2
v_call: TRBV10-1
clone_size: -
cdr3_nt: TGCGCCAGCAGTGCCCCCTATAACTATGGCTACACCTTC
cdr3_aa: CASSAPYNYGYTF

d_call: TRBD2
j_call: TRBJ2-3
v_call: TRBV4-3
clone_size: -
cdr3_nt: TGCGCCAGCAGCCAAGAAGGCGTTTTGGGGACTAGCGGGGGGGCTTTCTCAGATACGCAGTATTTT
cdr3_aa: CASSQEGVLGTSGGAFSDTQYF

d_call: -
j_call: TRBJ2-3
v_call: TRBV6-5
clone_size: -
cdr3_nt: TGTGCCAGCAGTTACTCGATGGACAGCACAGATACGCAGTATTTT
cdr3_aa: CASSYSMDSTDTQYF

d_call: -
j_call: TRBJ2-7
v_call: TRBV4-2
clone_size: -
cdr3_nt: TGTGCCAGCAGCCAAGGGTACGCCGAACCCTACGAGCAGTACTTC
cdr3_aa: CASSQGYAEPYEQYF

d_call: -
j_call: TRBJ2-3
v_call: TRBV9
clone_size: -
cdr3_nt: TGTGCCAGCAGCTATGTTGGGCATCCCACAGATACGCAGTATTTT
cdr3_aa: CASSYVGHPTDTQYF

d_call: -
j_call: TRBJ1-6
v_call: TRBV10-1
clone_size: medium-sized
cdr3_nt: TGCGCCAGCAGTGGTGGACAGCCCGGCTCCTATAATTCACCCCTCCACTTT
cdr3_aa: CASSGGQPGSYNSPLHF

d_call: -
j_call: TRBJ1-1
v_call: TRBV7-9
clone_size: -
cdr3_nt: TGTGCCAGCAGCTCCCCTCTTTTTGCTGTAGCTTTCTTT
cdr3_aa: CASSSPLFAVAFF

d_call: TRBD2
j_call: TRBJ2-7
v_call: TRBV5-1
clone_size: -
cdr3_nt: TGCGCCAGCAGCTTTTGGGGGGGCTCCTACGAGCAGTACTTC
cdr3_aa: CASSFWGGSYEQYF

d_call: -
j_call: TRBJ2-7
v_call: TRBV27
clone_size: -
cdr3_nt: TGTGCCAGCAGTTTCCGCCGGGACCGAACCTACGAGCAGTACTTC
cdr3_aa: CASSFRRDRTYEQYF

d_call: -
j_call: TRBJ2-7
v_call: TRBV7-9
clone_size: once
cdr3_nt: TGTGCCAGCAGCTTAAGGGAGAAATCTAAATACGACGAGCAGTACTTC
cdr3_aa: CASSLREKSKYDEQYF

d_call: -
j_call: TRBJ1-5
v_call: TRBV19
clone_size: -
cdr3_nt: TGTGCCAGTAGTATAATCGCTTCGAACAATCAGCCCCAGCATTTT
cdr3_aa: CASSIIASNNQPQHF

d_call: -
j_call: TRBJ2-3
v_call: TRBV10-2
clone_size: -
cdr3_nt: TGCGCCAGCAGTGAGCGCGGCCTCACAGATACGCAGTATTTT
cdr3_aa: CASSERGLTDTQYF

d_call: TRBD2
j_call: TRBJ2-3
v_call: TRBV4-1
clone_size: -
cdr3_nt: TGCGCCAGCAGCCAAGACACCACTAGCGGGAGTACAGATACGCAGTATTTT
cdr3_aa: CASSQDTTSGSTDTQYF

d_call: TRBD1
j_call: TRBJ2-7
v_call: TRBV5-6
clone_size: -
cdr3_nt: TGTGCCAGCCTAGGCGGGACAGGATACGAGCAGTACTTC
cdr3_aa: CASLGGTGYEQYF

d_call: -
j_call: TRBJ2-3
v_call: TRBV7-2
clone_size: -
cdr3_nt: TGTGCCAGCAGCTCTTGGGCGGGGAGCACAGATACGCAGTATTTT
cdr3_aa: CASSSWAGSTDTQYF

d_call: -
j_call: TRBJ2-2
v_call: TRBV5-1
clone_size: -
cdr3_nt: TGCGCCAGCAGCTTGGCCTCTGGGGCCGGGGAGCTGTTTTTT
cdr3_aa: CASSLASGAGELFF

d_call: TRBD1
j_call: TRBJ2-7
v_call: TRBV9
clone_size: -
cdr3_nt: TGTGCCAGCAGCGTAGCGGACAGGGGGGTCTACGAGCAGTACTTC
cdr3_aa: CASSVADRGVYEQYF

d_call: -
j_call: TRBJ2-5
v_call: TRBV7-9
clone_size: -
cdr3_nt: TGTGCCAGCAGCTCGACAGCGTACCAAGAGACCCAGTACTTC
cdr3_aa: CASSSTAYQETQYF